This T cell receptor (beta chain) is from a study of T cell changes during pregnancy in multiple sclerosis. Measured with immunoSEQ multiplex PCR; TCRdb has only the in-frame clones, and not every one. The data show approximately 36,000 clones, approximately 90% seen once. Germline values: CDR1 SNHLY, CDR2 FYNNEI. The CDR3 runs to 13 residues. V lost 11 bases to trimming and J lost 6 bases, with 14 bases between them. In this sample, this clone turned up a few times. The TCR was taken from a female donor with multiple sclerosis, enrolled in a pregnancy study. V usage is TRBV2 and J usage is TRBJ1-6; TRBD1 might be the D (6 bases). The sequences come from CD8+ T cells from peripheral blood mononuclear cells, collected in the third trimester of pregnancy. Here the CDR3 reads CAVRTAANSPLHF. As DNA, the CDR3 is TGTGCCGTAAGGACAGCCGCTAATTCACCCCTCCACTTT.